One and the same sample provided the 32 T cell receptor beta chains below, sequenced in a study of CXCR3-negative and CXCR3-positive naive CD8 T cells. Broader study findings: A higher hydrophobicity marked the TRB CDR3s of CXCR3-positive naive cells versus CXCR3-negative naive cells.

Their recognized antigens are unknown. Libraries of TRB cDNA were made by 5' RACE and carried UMIs. TCRdb re-called the 5' RACE reads and gives one entry per CDR3 protein, without DNA. Reported are 55,000 to 75,000 distinct CDR3 sequences; the ten largest clones contain about 0.7%. The specimen sequenced was naive CXCR3+ CD8+ T cells from blood. Sample subset: CD45RO-CCR7+CD27+CD95- naive CD8+ T cells expressing CXCR3 (TNR3+). The receptors originated from a human donor in good health. Some clones in this sample may be carry-over from other donors' samples.

The chain recombines TRBV5-1 with TRBJ2-1. CDR3 length: 16 residues. Germline CDR1 is SGHRS and CDR2 is YFSETQ. CDR3 residues: CASSLELTSAPDEQFF.

The V call is TRBV20-1, the J call TRBJ2-7; TCRdb indicates TRBD1, and absent DNA this call remains unverified. The CDR3 is 15 residues long. Germline V gives CDR1 DFQATT, CDR2 SNEGSKA (reference sequence). CDR3 protein: CSASARDRESYEQYF.

The chain recombines TRBV29-1 with TRBJ2-2; TCRdb names TRBD1, which stays unverified in the absence of DNA. Germline values: CDR1 SQVTM, CDR2 ANQGSEA. CDR3 length equals 14 residues. CDR3 protein: CSVEGRGRTGELFF.

This sequence joins TRBV18 and TRBJ2-1; TCRdb proposes TRBD2, but this gene call is untestable without DNA. This CDR3 contains 16 residues. The germline V gene encodes CDR1 KGHSH and CDR2 LQKENI. This CDR3 reads CASSPPLAGGHNEQFF.

V is TRBV5-1 and J is TRBJ1-5; lacking DNA, the TRBD1 call made by TCRdb goes unchecked. From germline, CDR1 is SGHRS and CDR2 YFSETQ. The CDR3 sequence is 16 residues long. The CDR3 sequence is CASSLAPQGGNQPQHF.

The V gene is TRBV5-1, the J gene TRBJ2-2; TCRdb selects TRBD1, and the lack of DNA leaves this call unchecked. This CDR3 is 17 amino acids long. Germline V lookup: CDR1 SGHRS, CDR2 YFSETQ. CDR3 loop: CASSFSLFRGHTGELFF.

The gene calls are TRBV28 and TRBJ2-1. CDR1 is MDHEN and CDR2 is SYDVKM in the germline V gene. The CDR3 has 11 amino acids. The CDR3 reads CASSLDNEQFF.

The chain combines TRBV10-3 with TRBJ2-5. The CDR3 has 14 amino acids. Germline V CDR1 and CDR2: ENHRY, SYGVKD. The CDR3 here is CAISDTAEQETQYF.

The V and J genes are TRBV12-3 or TRBV12-4 and TRBJ2-3; TCRdb gives TRBD2 as the D gene, but with no DNA this cannot be confirmed. This CDR3 has 14 amino acids. CDR3 amino acids: CASRRTSGLDTQYF.

This chain joins TRBV7-3 and TRBJ2-1; TCRdb's D call of TRBD2 is untestable without DNA. CDR1 is SGHTA, CDR2 FQGTGA, per germline. This CDR3 has 15 residues. The CDR3 loop reads CASSVAGGPNNEQFF.

V usage is TRBV11-2 and J usage is TRBJ1-4; TCRdb lists TRBD1, though no DNA is available to test this call. CDR1 and CDR2 from the germline V gene are SGHAT and FQNNGV. CDR3 length: 13 amino acids. This CDR3 reads CASSRTVEEKLFF.

This sequence joins TRBV7-6 and TRBJ2-7; TCRdb gives TRBD1 as the D gene, but with no DNA this cannot be confirmed. This CDR3 is built from 13 residues. Per germline, CDR1 SGHVS and CDR2 FNYEAQ. CDR3 protein: CASSLAEGDEQYF.

This chain uses TRBV4-3 with TRBJ1-2; TCRdb proposes TRBD1, but this gene call is untestable without DNA. The germline gives CDR1 LGHNA, CDR2 YSLEER. This CDR3 region has 15 residues. CDR3 sequence reads: CASSQGPGEHYGYTF.

This chain uses TRBV2 with TRBJ2-3; the D gene TCRdb calls, TRBD1, cannot be checked with no DNA. The germline CDR1 and CDR2 sequences are SNHLY and FYNNEI. The CDR3 spans 13 residues. The CDR3 is CASGAASTDTQYF. The full variable domain, in which reference TRBV2 and TRBJ2-3 provide the parts outside the CDR3, is EPEVTQTPSHQVTQMGQEVILRCVPISNHLYFYWYRQILGQKVEFLVSFYNNEISEKSEIFDDQFSVERPDGSNFTLKIRSTKLEDSAMYFCASGAASTDTQYFGPGTRLTVL.

The V call is TRBV7-6, the J call TRBJ2-3; checking the TCRdb D call of TRBD1 is not possible without DNA. The CDR3 length is 17 residues. Germline loops: CDR1 SGHVS, CDR2 FNYEAQ. The CDR3 sequence is CASSLVQGGGYTDTQYF.

V usage is TRBV28 and J usage is TRBJ1-5. Germline V CDR1 and CDR2: MDHEN, SYDVKM. The CDR3 runs to 15 residues. The CDR3 reads CASSFGLKGNQPQHF.

The V and J genes are TRBV4-1 and TRBJ2-7. Germline CDR1 is MGHRA and CDR2 is YSYEKL. The CDR3 covers 13 residues. CDR3 amino acids: CASSQVGTYEQYF.

The chain links TRBV19 to TRBJ1-2; absent DNA, TCRdb's TRBD1 call cannot be checked. Germline CDR1 reads LNHDA; CDR2 reads SQIVND (reference sequence). This CDR3 region has 13 residues. CDR3 in amino acids: CASSWRGDYGYTF.

The V and J genes are TRBV24-1 and TRBJ2-5; TCRdb gives TRBD2 as the D gene, but with no DNA this cannot be confirmed. This CDR3 has 13 amino acids. The germline V gene has CDR1 KGHDR and CDR2 SFDVKD. The CDR3: CASSPGLWKTQYF.

V is TRBV27 and J is TRBJ2-7; TCRdb proposes TRBD1, but this gene call is untestable without DNA. The length of the CDR3 is 15 residues. Germline assignment: CDR1 MNHEY and CDR2 SMNVEV (reference sequence). The CDR3 sequence: CASSPGTGEAYEQYF.

V is TRBV4-3 and J is TRBJ2-7; no DNA is available, so the TRBD2 call from TCRdb remains unchecked. This CDR3 spans 14 amino acids. Per the germline V gene, CDR1 is LGHNA and CDR2 is YSLEER. This chain's CDR3 is CASSQAGTLYEQYF.

This chain's CDR3 is CASSYSISVNTEAFF. The chain couples TRBV6-2 or TRBV6-3 to TRBJ1-1. The CDR3 extends over 15 amino acids. Germline lookup yields CDR1 MNHEY and CDR2 SVGEGT.

The V call is TRBV7-6, the J call TRBJ2-1; TCRdb's D call of TRBD1 is untestable without DNA. The CDR3 loop spans 14 amino acids. Germline assignment: CDR1 SGHVS and CDR2 FNYEAQ. CDR3 residues: CASSFPTGNGEQFF.

The genes are TRBV5-5 and TRBJ2-5; TCRdb returns TRBD1, unconfirmable since there is no DNA. CDR3 length: 19 residues. CDR1 and CDR2 from the germline V gene are SGHKS and YYEKEE (reference sequence). The CDR3 loop reads CASSTLTGTGEWYQETQYF.

The chain combines TRBV6-1 with TRBJ2-7; there is no DNA to check the TCRdb D call of TRBD2. Germline CDR1 reads MNHNS; CDR2 reads SASEGT. The CDR3 loop spans 15 amino acids. The CDR3: CASSTAGGMSYEQYF.

The CDR3 protein is CASSYGMWDSRSLNQPQHF. This rearrangement joins TRBV6-2 or TRBV6-3 to TRBJ1-5; TCRdb designates TRBD1, a call that cannot be tested without DNA. Germline loops: CDR1 MNHEY, CDR2 SVGEGT. CDR3 length: 19 amino acids.

V usage is TRBV6-5 and J usage is TRBJ2-1. The CDR3 contains 16 residues. From germline, CDR1 is MNHEY and CDR2 SVGAGI. CDR3 sequence: CASSYSNMPPYNEQFF.

This chain uses TRBV9 with TRBJ1-4; the TCRdb D gene call, TRBD1, has no DNA to confirm it. The V gene's germline CDR1 is SGDLS and CDR2 YYNGEE. The CDR3 runs to 18 residues. The CDR3 loop reads CASSVARTPSPTNEKLFF.

The gene calls are TRBV6-5 and TRBJ1-1; TCRdb designates TRBD1, a call that cannot be tested without DNA. Germline values: CDR1 MNHEY, CDR2 SVGAGI. This CDR3 region has 15 residues. CDR3 sequence: CASQLVRAGRTEAFF.

The CDR3 region is CASSPRTVFSGELFF. The chain has TRBV12-3 or TRBV12-4 and TRBJ2-2; the D call of TRBD1 rests on TCRdb alone, since no DNA is present to check it. The length of the CDR3 is 15 residues.

The chain is built from TRBV3-2 and TRBJ1-2. TRBV3-2 corresponds to a pseudogene. The CDR3 extends over 16 amino acids. The CDR3 sequence is CASSPWPPCRCYGYTF.

The chain employs TRBV12-3 or TRBV12-4 and TRBJ1-5; TCRdb selects TRBD1, and the lack of DNA leaves this call unchecked. The CDR3 is 13 amino acids. CDR3 protein: CASSSRGGQPQHF.